What follows is one T cell receptor (beta chain) and its context. The antigen is unknown. Measured with immunoSEQ multiplex PCR; TCRdb has only the in-frame clones, and not every one. The data hold approximately 700,000 clones, with roughly 73% observed a single time. This record comes from a study of shared clonotypes between healthy human individuals. Study context: The composition of the donors was a couple of women and three men aged 18 to 49.

Whole-study results and caveats: The expectation was that sequencing depth would affect clonotype sharing among donors.

In germline, CDR1 is SGHNT, CDR2 YYREEE (reference sequence). This CDR3 comprises 15 residues. Unmatched junction bases numbered 7, after V lost 5 bases and J lost 2 bases. The chain recombines TRBV5-4 with TRBJ2-5, with TRBD2 matching over 9 bases. This receptor was taken from a woman aged 25 to 39 in good health. Sequenced material: memory CD4+ T cells sorted from blood. The subset here: CD45RA-negative fraction. CDR3 amino acids: CASSPLAGSQETQYF. The CDR3 bases are TGTGCCAGCAGTCCCCTAGCGGGGTCACAAGAGACCCAGTACTTC.